This TCR beta chain was profiled in a study of blood T cell repertoires in COVID-19. Turning to the study itself: Donors in the United States, Italy and Spain gave samples during acute or convalescent COVID-19. PBMCs, B-cell-depleted T cells, or T cells provided the cDNA or gDNA that made up the material.

From germline, CDR1 is LNHDA and CDR2 SQIVND (reference sequence). The CDR3 totals 16 residues. With 5 bases removed from V and 5 bases from J, the gap between germline ends came to 20 bases. As processed by the authors: For nucleated cells, counts were estimated from reference gene primer amplification. The table came from immunoSEQ multiplex PCR; TCRdb's copy has only in-frame clones and leaves some out. That table gives V, J and clone size, and the DNA gave D and trimming. The profile covers some 6,700 clones, with 88% appearing a single time and more than 20% taken by the ten largest. The genes are TRBV19 and TRBJ2-3; tentatively, D is TRBD2 (7 bases). The source material was peripheral blood. This TCR came from a human donor in a cohort sampled during active COVID-19. The CDR3 sequence is CASSSASREGVDTQYF. The CDR3 DNA reads TGTGCCAGTAGTTCAGCGTCCAGGGAGGGGGTAGATACGCAGTATTTT.